Sequencing of this TCR beta chain was carried out in a study of T cells of healthy individuals. CDR1 and CDR2 (germline): MNHEY, SVGEGT. This CDR3 has 18 residues. V was clipped by 6 bases and J by 5 bases; unmatched bases: 14. This clonotype was found a few times. TCRdb passed the 5' RACE reads through MiXCR, listing each CDR3 protein once. Among about 100,000 distinct CDR3 sequences listed, 17% were seen once. This clonotype was sampled from a human donor in good health. V usage is TRBV6-2 or TRBV6-3 and J usage is TRBJ2-3; 13 nucleotides align to TRBD2. DNA of the CDR3: TGTGCCAGCAGATCCGGACTAGCGGGAGTGAGGGTAGGAGATACGCAGTATTTT. Amino acid sequence: CASRSGLAGVRVGDTQYF.